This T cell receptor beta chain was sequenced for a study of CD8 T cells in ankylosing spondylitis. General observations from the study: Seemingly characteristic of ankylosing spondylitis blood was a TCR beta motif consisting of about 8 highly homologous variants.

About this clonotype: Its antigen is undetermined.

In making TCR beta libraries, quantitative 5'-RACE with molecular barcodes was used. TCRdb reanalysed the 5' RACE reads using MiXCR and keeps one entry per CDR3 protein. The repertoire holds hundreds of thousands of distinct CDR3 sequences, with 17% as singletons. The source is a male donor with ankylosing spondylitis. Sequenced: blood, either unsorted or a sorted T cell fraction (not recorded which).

DNA of the CDR3: TGTGCCAGCAGGGACACAGGGGAAGGAACTGAAGCTTTCTTT. It encodes CASRDTGEGTEAFF. The chain is built from TRBV27 and TRBJ1-1; 7 nucleotides agree with TRBD1. The germline V gene encodes CDR1 MNHEY and CDR2 SMNVEV (reference sequence). V gave up 6 bases and J gave up 5 bases; unmatched junction bases: 9. The CDR3 extends over 14 amino acids.